The 24 T cell receptor beta chains reported below all come from one sample, sequenced in a study of monozygotic twins with inflammatory bowel disease. From its re-call of the 5' RACE reads, TCRdb lists each CDR3 protein once, without DNA. The sample data list some 330,000 distinct CDR3 sequences. The sample consisted of blood. All receptors derive from a human donor with ulcerative colitis or Crohn's disease, or a healthy co-twin of an affected twin (not recorded which).

This rearrangement joins TRBV5-4 to TRBJ1-1; TCRdb reports TRBD1, a call that lacks DNA to check it against. The germline CDR1 and CDR2 sequences are SGHNT and YYREEE (reference sequence). The CDR3 sequence is 14 residues long. CDR3 in amino acids: CASSLAGQGAEAFF.

The rearrangement links TRBV20-1 to TRBJ2-5. CDR1 is DFQATT and CDR2 is SNEGSKA in the germline V gene (reference sequence). The CDR3 extends over 14 amino acids. This CDR3 is CSARGTALPETQYF.

The chain employs TRBV5-1 and TRBJ1-1. Germline loops: CDR1 SGHRS, CDR2 YFSETQ. The CDR3 length is 14 residues. The CDR3 reads CASSLRALNTEAFF.

This chain connects TRBV24-1 to TRBJ2-7; with no DNA, the TCRdb D assignment of TRBD1 cannot be verified. The CDR3 spans 13 residues. CDR1 and CDR2 (germline): KGHDR, SFDVKD. CDR3 in amino acids: CATWDGSSYEQYF.

This chain uses TRBV5-4 with TRBJ1-1. The CDR3 sequence is 16 residues long. Germline values: CDR1 SGHNT, CDR2 YYREEE (reference sequence). This CDR3 reads CASSRILDRRNTEAFF.

The rearrangement links TRBV7-9 to TRBJ2-3. Germline V lookup: CDR1 SEHNR, CDR2 FQNEAQ (reference sequence). There are 14 residues in the CDR3. The CDR3 region is CASSWTKSTDTQYF.

The CDR3: CASDRGRPTDTQYF. The V call is TRBV5-1, the J call TRBJ2-3; TCRdb's assignment of TRBD1 cannot be checked, as there is no DNA. In germline, CDR1 is SGHRS, CDR2 YFSETQ. There are 14 residues in the CDR3.

This chain connects TRBV4-1 to TRBJ1-4; checking the TCRdb D call of TRBD1 is not possible without DNA. CDR3 length: 14 residues. Per germline, CDR1 MGHRA and CDR2 YSYEKL. This chain's CDR3 is CTSSQEQGGEKLFF.

The chain has TRBV27 and TRBJ1-2. The length of the CDR3 is 15 residues. Per germline, CDR1 MNHEY and CDR2 SMNVEV (reference sequence). CDR3 region: CASSLTGVGNYGYTF.

The CDR3 loop is CASSSMGLAVSYEQYF. This chain uses TRBV7-2 with TRBJ2-7; no DNA is available, so the TRBD2 call from TCRdb remains unchecked. CDR1 is SGHTA, CDR2 FQGNSA, per germline. This CDR3 region has 16 residues.

This sequence joins TRBV4-3 and TRBJ2-7; TCRdb designates TRBD1, a call that cannot be tested without DNA. This CDR3 has 14 amino acids. Germline V gene sequence: CDR1 LGHNA, CDR2 YSLEER. CDR3 loop: CASSAGRGDYEQYF.

The V call is TRBV27, the J call TRBJ2-7. Germline values: CDR1 MNHEY, CDR2 SMNVEV (reference sequence). The CDR3 runs to 14 residues. The CDR3 region is CASSFGRSHYEQYF.

This chain joins TRBV6-5 and TRBJ1-2. This CDR3 region has 14 residues. Germline CDR1 reads MNHEY; CDR2 reads SVGAGI. CDR3 region: CASSYGGLNYGYTF.

The J gene is TRBJ2-1, the V gene TRBV5-1. The germline CDR1 and CDR2 sequences are SGHRS and YFSETQ. The CDR3 length is 14 residues. The CDR3 loop reads CASSSGQPYNEQFF. The full variable domain, completed using reference TRBV5-1 and TRBJ2-1, is KAGVTQTPRYLIKTRGQQVTLSCSPISGHRSVSWYQQTPGQGLQFLFEYFSETQRNKGNFPGRFSGRQFSNSRSEMNVSTLELGDSALYLCASSSGQPYNEQFFGPGTRLTVL.

J is TRBJ1-5 and V is TRBV20-1; TCRdb calls TRBD1, which cannot be checked without DNA. The V gene's germline CDR1 is DFQATT and CDR2 SNEGSKA (reference sequence). The CDR3 runs 15 residues. The CDR3 protein is CSARELTGGLQPQHF.

The chain employs TRBV12-3 or TRBV12-4 and TRBJ2-7; no DNA is available, so the TRBD2 call from TCRdb remains unchecked. The CDR3 is made up of 16 amino acids. This CDR3 is CASSPVAGGPVHEQYF.

The rearrangement links TRBV6-2 or TRBV6-3 to TRBJ2-3; the TCRdb call, TRBD2, lacks DNA for checking. CDR3 size: 15 residues. CDR1 is MNHEY and CDR2 is SVGEGT in the germline V gene. CDR3 residues: CASRIPGLASNTQYF.

This chain uses TRBV19 with TRBJ2-1; as DNA is missing, the TRBD1 call by TCRdb cannot be tested. The CDR3 sequence is 17 residues long. Germline V lookup: CDR1 LNHDA, CDR2 SQIVND (reference sequence). CDR3 in amino acids: CASSMWRVPSSYNEQFF.

The rearrangement links TRBV28 to TRBJ2-2; TCRdb reports TRBD2, a call that lacks DNA to check it against. The CDR3 is made up of 18 amino acids. Germline CDR1 reads MDHEN; CDR2 reads SYDVKM. Here the CDR3 reads CASTFSGLAVGSSGELFF.

CDR3 residues: CASSLVRQETQYF. The chain uses TRBV5-1 and TRBJ2-5. Germline CDR1 and CDR2: SGHRS and YFSETQ. The CDR3 is made up of 13 amino acids. Full variable domain (rest looked up from reference TRBV5-1 and TRBJ2-5): KAGVTQTPRYLIKTRGQQVTLSCSPISGHRSVSWYQQTPGQGLQFLFEYFSETQRNKGNFPGRFSGRQFSNSRSEMNVSTLELGDSALYLCASSLVRQETQYFGPGTRLLVL.

The rearrangement uses TRBV24-1 and TRBJ2-5; lacking DNA, the TRBD1 call made by TCRdb goes unchecked. The CDR3 sequence is 15 residues long. Germline V gene sequence: CDR1 KGHDR, CDR2 SFDVKD. CDR3 residues: CATSDLNRGIETQYF.

CDR3: CASRPGLATQYF. The chain combines TRBV12-3 or TRBV12-4 with TRBJ2-3; lacking DNA, the TRBD2 call made by TCRdb goes unchecked. CDR3 length: 12 residues.

The chain combines TRBV14 with TRBJ2-1; the TRBD1 assignment by TCRdb is unverifiable without DNA. From germline, CDR1 is SGHDN and CDR2 FVKESK. The CDR3 is 13 residues long. The CDR3 protein is CASSPGQNNEQFF.

This rearrangement joins TRBV11-2 to TRBJ1-2. CDR3 length equals 15 residues. Germline CDR1 is SGHAT and CDR2 is FQNNGV. CDR3 in amino acids: CASSLGIGLHYGYTF.